Following are 11 T cell receptor beta chains from one sample sequenced in a study of identical twins. Using its own MiXCR run on the 5' RACE reads, TCRdb lists one record per CDR3 protein. This table holds 310,000 or so distinct CDR3 sequences, 8.5% to 9.5% found once. These data were likewise used in another study, on yellow fever vaccine responses in identical twins.

Material for sequencing was CD8+ T cells sorted from blood. These receptors originate from a woman between 18 and 29 years old in good health.

This clonotype was detected many times. This chain uses TRBV7-9 with TRBJ2-5; a weak D match, TRBD2 (5 bases). The V and J ends lost 4 bases and 5 bases respectively, with 14 bases between them. Germline V gene lookup returns CDR1 SEHNR and CDR2 FQNEAQ (reference sequence). There are 14 residues in the CDR3. The DNA of the CDR3 is TGTGCCAGCAGCTCACAACTAGTAGGGGAGACCCAGTACTTC. It yields the protein CASSSQLVGETQYF.

V usage is TRBV3-1 and J usage is TRBJ2-3; D remains unclear. V was trimmed by 4 bases and J by 9 bases, leaving 23 bases between them. Germline CDR1 and CDR2: LGHDT and YNNKEL (reference sequence). CDR3 length equals 16 residues. CDR3 residues: CASSRTVSGPGRTQYF. The CDR3 DNA reads TGTGCCAGCAGCCGTACGGTCTCGGGCCCAGGCCGGACGCAGTATTTT.

This clonotype was counted ten times or more. As DNA, the CDR3 is TGCAGCGTTGGCGGGGGTGAGCAGTTCTTC. Its translation: CSVGGGEQFF. J is TRBJ2-1 and V is TRBV29-1; 7 positions agree with TRBD2. There are 10 residues in the CDR3. The ends lost 4 bases at V and 9 bases at J; junction bases unmatched: 0. Germline CDR1 reads SQVTM; CDR2 reads ANQGSEA.

This clonotype was detected only a few times. V usage is TRBV7-9 and J usage is TRBJ1-2; D perhaps matches TRBD1 (5 bases). V was cut by 3 bases and J by 2 bases, with 16 bases left in between. The V gene's germline CDR1 is SEHNR and CDR2 FQNEAQ (reference sequence). This CDR3 contains 16 residues. CDR3 region: CASSLKPGPRNYGYTF. CDR3 sequence (DNA): TGTGCCAGCAGCTTGAAACCGGGACCGAGAAACTATGGCTACACCTTC.

This clonotype was seen many times. This chain links TRBV20-1 with TRBJ1-3; the D is unclear. The CDR3 spans 15 residues. Germline CDR1 reads DFQATT; CDR2 reads SNEGSKA (reference sequence). V gave up 3 bases and J gave up 0 bases, with 12 bases separating them. This chain's CDR3 is CSASMSESSGNTIYF. DNA of the CDR3: TGCAGTGCTAGCATGTCGGAGAGCTCTGGAAACACCATATATTTT.

The rearrangement uses TRBV7-8 and TRBJ1-1, with 7 bases that match TRBD1. Germline assignment: CDR1 SGHVS and CDR2 FQNEAQ. The CDR3 extends over 16 amino acids. With V trimmed by 2 bases and J by 0 bases, 6 bases remained unmatched. The CDR3, as DNA: TGTGCCAGCAGCTTATTCAGGGGGAGAGTGAACACTGAAGCTTTCTTT. Its translation: CASSLFRGRVNTEAFF. The whole variable domain, filled in from reference TRBV7-8 and TRBJ1-1, reads GAGVSQSPRYKVAKRGQDVALRCDPISGHVSLFWYQQALGQGPEFLTYFQNEAQLDKSGLPSDRFFAERPEGSVSTLKIQRTQQEDSAVYLCASSLFRGRVNTEAFFGQGTRLTVV.

Many counts were recorded for this clonotype. V is TRBV27 and J is TRBJ1-6; the D gene is possibly TRBD1 (5 bases). V shed 6 bases and J shed 7 bases, with 13 bases lying between them. The CDR3 spans 14 residues. Germline V CDR1 and CDR2: MNHEY, SMNVEV (reference sequence). In nucleotides, the CDR3 is TGTGCCAGCAGCCTGTGGGGGGTCAATTCACCCCTCCACTTT. This translates into CASSLWGVNSPLHF.

The chain links TRBV19 to TRBJ2-3; TRBD1 agrees at 9 bases. Germline V gives CDR1 LNHDA, CDR2 SQIVND (reference sequence). There are 16 residues in the CDR3. The trim removed 3 bases at V and 2 bases at J, leaving 6 bases unmatched. CDR3 sequence (DNA): TGTGCCAGTAGTATGGGGACAGGGAGTGCCACAGATACGCAGTATTTT. Translated, it gives CASSMGTGSATDTQYF.

The chain couples TRBV12-3 or TRBV12-4 to TRBJ2-2; TRBD2 matches at 7 bases. The CDR3 sequence is 15 residues long. The junction had 10 bases not matched to a gene; V was cut back by 8 bases and J by 4 bases. This chain's CDR3 is CASAVVGEGTGELFF. Here the CDR3 DNA reads TGTGCCAGCGCTGTAGTGGGGGAGGGCACCGGGGAGCTGTTTTTT.

Notes on this clonotype: The junction and the germline gene differ at one end; a read error may be behind it. The genes are TRBV4-3 and TRBJ2-7, with D possibly TRBD1 on 6 matching bases. Germline V gene data show CDR1 as LGHNA and CDR2 as YSLEER. This CDR3 is 15 amino acids long. The CDR3 region has the DNA TGCGCCAGCCGCCAAGACCTGGACAGATCCTACGAGCAGTACTTC. Its translation is CASRQDLDRSYEQYF.

The chain recombines TRBV6-5 with TRBJ2-1; a possible D gene is TRBD2 (6 bases). The CDR3 consists of 14 residues. Trimming took off 0 bases at V and 9 bases at J, with 12 bases between the two ends. Germline CDR1 is MNHEY and CDR2 is SVGAGI. CDR3 loop: CASSYSQARGEQFF. CDR3 nucleotides: TGTGCCAGCAGTTACTCTCAGGCGCGGGGTGAGCAGTTCTTC.